Following are 8 T cell receptor beta chains from one sample sequenced in a study of blood T cell repertoires in COVID-19. Assay used: immunoSEQ multiplex PCR; TCRdb lists only in-frame clones, some missing. The sample has around 150,000 clones, more than 60% seen once. The sample consisted of peripheral blood. The receptors were sampled from a man between 65 and 85 years old with acute or convalescent COVID-19.

In DNA form, the CDR3 reads TGTGCCAGCAGTGAAGTCCCCGGGCAGTACTTC. Translation gives CASSEVPGQYF. The gene calls are TRBV2 and TRBJ2-7; D remains ambiguous. CDR1 and CDR2 (germline): SNHLY, FYNNEI. Trimming took 1 base from V and 9 from J, leaving 7 bases between them. This CDR3 is 11 amino acids long.

This clone occurred once. This rearrangement joins TRBV10-3 to TRBJ2-7, with D possibly being TRBD2 (5 bases). The CDR3 is 11 amino acids. With 8 bases removed from V and 3 bases from J, the gap between germline ends came to 8 bases. Germline V gene sequence: CDR1 ENHRY, CDR2 SYGVKD. The CDR3 here is CAIQTSYEQYF. CDR3 DNA sequence: TGTGCCATCCAAACTAGCTACGAGCAGTACTTC.

The chain has TRBV5-1 and TRBJ2-1; no clear D gene. The CDR3 length is 13 residues. V was trimmed by 4 bases and J by 6 bases, leaving 11 bases between them. Germline CDR1 and CDR2: SGHRS and YFSETQ. The CDR3 DNA sequence: TGCGCCAGCAGCCCCTCGACGGGCAATGAGCAGTTCTTC. Protein sequence: CASSPSTGNEQFF.

The chain recombines TRBV7-6 with TRBJ2-5; 14 bases line up with TRBD2. Germline V gives CDR1 SGHVS, CDR2 FNYEAQ. This CDR3 comprises 16 residues. The J segment lost 3 bases and the V segment lost 4 bases, leaving 4 bases of the junction unmatched. The DNA for the CDR3 is TGTGCCAGCAGCTCCCGACTAGCGGGGGGGAAAGAGACCCAGTACTTC. It translates to CASSSRLAGGKETQYF.

V gene TRBV11-3 combines with J gene TRBJ2-1, with 8 bases fitting TRBD2. The J segment lost 0 bases and the V segment lost 5 bases, leaving 6 bases of the junction unmatched. CDR3 length: 16 residues. Germline V lookup: CDR1 SGHNT, CDR2 YENEEA. Here the CDR3 reads CASSGSSGSSYNEQFF. Written as DNA, the CDR3 is TGTGCCAGCAGCGGATCGAGCGGGAGCTCCTACAATGAGCAGTTCTTC.

The chain joins TRBV23-1 to TRBJ2-7; TRBD1 matches 11 bases. TRBV23-1 is given ORF status, its function remaining uncertain. There are 17 residues in the CDR3. Trimming took 0 bases from V and 0 from J; bases not matched to a gene: 4. CDR3 region: CASSQSPGTGGSYEQYF. For the CDR3, the DNA is TGCGCCAGCAGTCAATCCCCCGGGACAGGGGGCTCCTACGAGCAGTACTTC.

This clone was seen a few times. The V and J genes are TRBV19 and TRBJ2-7; 9 bases are a match to TRBD2. From germline, CDR1 is LNHDA and CDR2 SQIVND (reference sequence). This CDR3 spans 16 amino acids. The junction had 10 bases not matched to a gene; V was cut back by 1 base and J by 6 bases. The CDR3 sequence: CASSIGPGLASSEQYF. DNA of the CDR3: TGTGCCAGTAGTATAGGCCCGGGACTAGCCAGCTCCGAGCAGTACTTC.

This clone was counted ten times or more. V gene TRBV5-6 combines with J gene TRBJ2-2, with 7 nucleotides matching TRBD1. V shed 4 bases, J shed 4 bases, and the junction held 16 bases outside the gene matches. The V gene's germline CDR1 is SGHDT and CDR2 YYEEEE. The CDR3 has 18 residues. The DNA of the CDR3 is TGTGCCAGCAGCGAGGAACTTGGGGCAGGGGGTGGCACCGGGGAGCTGTTTTTT. This sequence encodes CASSEELGAGGGTGELFF.